What follows is one T cell receptor (beta chain) and its context. The data are from a study of post-analysis software for immune sequencing data. Presence of unique molecular identifiers characterized the TCR beta cDNA libraries. TCRdb called the PCR reads again in MiXCR, with one record for every CDR3 protein. The sample gives over 700,000 distinct CDR3 sequences, roughly 30% of which show up once; around 0.55% is in the top ten. The receptor comes from a girl between 10 and 17 years old with multiple sclerosis. Sequenced input: blood.

This CDR3 is CASSLDPGSGSYQETQYF. CDR3 bases: TGCGCCAGCAGCTTGGACCCTGGTAGCGGGAGCTACCAAGAGACCCAGTACTTC. The genes are TRBV5-1 and TRBJ2-5, with 9 nucleotides matching TRBD2. From germline, CDR1 is SGHRS and CDR2 YFSETQ. With V trimmed by 0 bases and J by 0 bases, 9 bases remained unmatched. CDR3 length equals 18 residues.